Presented here are 16 T cell receptor beta chains from one specimen sequenced in a study of monozygotic twins with inflammatory bowel disease. TCRdb re-analyzed the 5' RACE reads; it lists each CDR3 protein once, without DNA. The sample is made up of approximately 330,000 distinct CDR3 sequences, and the top ten hold around 2% of it. Sample: blood. These receptors all stem from a human donor with ulcerative colitis or Crohn's disease, or a healthy co-twin of an affected twin (not recorded which).

The chain joins TRBV27 to TRBJ2-3. The CDR3 has 14 amino acids. Germline CDR1 reads MNHEY; CDR2 reads SMNVEV (reference sequence). The CDR3 spells CASSIRTSSDTQYF.

The J gene is TRBJ2-1, the V gene TRBV12-3 or TRBV12-4; TCRdb's assignment of TRBD2 cannot be checked, as there is no DNA. The CDR3 is 16 amino acids. The CDR3 spells CASSLGGGTRNNEQFF.

This chain links TRBV7-6 with TRBJ2-2; TCRdb names TRBD2, which stays unverified in the absence of DNA. This CDR3 comprises 14 residues. CDR1 and CDR2 (germline): SGHVS, FNYEAQ. The CDR3 loop is CASSFSDEGGELFF.

The rearrangement uses TRBV7-2 and TRBJ2-1; the D gene TCRdb calls, TRBD2, cannot be checked with no DNA. The germline gives CDR1 SGHTA, CDR2 FQGNSA. There are 17 residues in the CDR3. The CDR3 loop is CASSLNRRASGYNEQFF. Filled out from reference TRBV7-2 and TRBJ2-1, the complete variable domain reads GAGVSQSPSNKVTEKGKDVELRCDPISGHTALYWYRQSLGQGLEFLIYFQGNSAPDKSGLPSDRFSAERTGGSVSTLTIQRTQQEDSAVYLCASSLNRRASGYNEQFFGPGTRLTVL.

The chain carries TRBV5-1 and TRBJ2-1; the D gene TCRdb calls, TRBD1, cannot be checked with no DNA. CDR1 is SGHRS and CDR2 is YFSETQ in the germline V gene. This CDR3 spans 13 amino acids. CDR3 region: CASSFGTSSEQFF.

The CDR3 protein is CASSEGGLQETQYF. V usage is TRBV2 and J usage is TRBJ2-5; TCRdb reports TRBD2, a call that lacks DNA to check it against. The CDR3 spans 14 residues. From germline, CDR1 is SNHLY and CDR2 FYNNEI.

The chain has TRBV20-1 and TRBJ2-1. There are 11 residues in the CDR3. CDR1 DFQATT and CDR2 SNEGSKA come from the germline V gene (reference sequence). The CDR3 reads CSAPTMDEQFF.

The rearrangement joins TRBV24-1 to TRBJ1-3; as DNA is missing, the TRBD1 call by TCRdb cannot be tested. The CDR3 consists of 14 residues. Germline V gives CDR1 KGHDR, CDR2 SFDVKD. CDR3 residues: CASSVSPGGNTIYF.

The CDR3 is CSVTQARGVNKKLFF. The chain links TRBV29-1 to TRBJ1-4; TCRdb designates TRBD1, a call that cannot be tested without DNA. This CDR3 spans 15 amino acids. Germline-derived CDR1 and CDR2 are SQVTM and ANQGSEA.

The chain has TRBV20-1 and TRBJ1-5; no DNA is available, so the TRBD1 call from TCRdb remains unchecked. There are 12 residues in the CDR3. Germline V CDR1 and CDR2: DFQATT, SNEGSKA (reference sequence). This chain's CDR3 is CSVWGQDQPQHF.

The genes are TRBV20-1 and TRBJ2-7; no DNA is available, so the TRBD1 call from TCRdb remains unchecked. Germline CDR1 and CDR2: DFQATT and SNEGSKA (reference sequence). The CDR3 is made up of 13 amino acids. The CDR3 spells CSARPGQGFEQYF.

The chain has TRBV19 and TRBJ1-1. CDR1 LNHDA and CDR2 SQIVND come from the germline V gene (reference sequence). The CDR3 extends over 14 amino acids. The CDR3 protein is CASSINDMNTEAFF.

This sequence joins TRBV5-6 and TRBJ2-5; TCRdb returns TRBD1, unconfirmable since there is no DNA. This CDR3 contains 14 residues. CDR1 SGHDT and CDR2 YYEEEE come from the germline V gene. CDR3 sequence reads: CASSSGTNQETQYF.

The chain employs TRBV13 and TRBJ2-1. The CDR3 extends over 15 amino acids. The V gene's germline CDR1 is PRHDT and CDR2 FYEKMQ (reference sequence). The CDR3 sequence: CASSLLRSGRDEQFF.

This rearrangement joins TRBV6-4 to TRBJ2-3; lacking DNA, the TRBD2 call made by TCRdb goes unchecked. Germline V lookup: CDR1 MRHNA, CDR2 SNTAGT. The CDR3 has 14 residues. The CDR3 sequence is CASSAGLERDTQYF.

V gene TRBV7-4 combines with J gene TRBJ1-1; there is no DNA to check the TCRdb D call of TRBD1. There are 14 residues in the CDR3. Germline assignment: CDR1 SGHVT and CDR2 SQSDAQ. CDR3 sequence reads: CASIPGAVMDLAFF. The complete variable domain, with remaining parts taken from reference TRBV7-4 and TRBJ1-1, reads GAGVSQSPRYKVAKRGRDVALRCDSISGHVTLYWYRQTLGQGSEVLTYSQSDAQRDKSGRPSGRFSAERPERSVSTLKIQRTEQGDSAVYLCASIPGAVMDLAFFGQGTRLTVV.